A selection of T cell receptor beta chains follows, all from one sample in a study of beta chain features in type 1 diabetes. The data were produced by immunoSEQ multiplex PCR, yet TCRdb's version contains in-frame clones alone and is incomplete. Altogether over 200,000 clones are present, 9.5% to 13% being singletons, with the ten largest covering around 0.015%. Material: naive CD4+ T cells from blood. The receptors originated from a man aged 25 to 45 with type 1 diabetes. The CDR3 runs from the conserved cysteine through the conserved F or W. D genes are given only for firm matches. Size tells how often a clone was seen (once, few, many) or the class of an expanded clone, and some rows leave it out.

TRBV9	few	TRBD2	TRBJ2-3	CASSPSGTADTQYF	TGTGCCAGCAGCCCCAGCGGGACGGCAGATACGCAGTATTTT
TRBV7-9	.	TRBD1	TRBJ2-1	CASAPRGTGAYNEQFF	TGTGCCAGCGCCCCCAGGGGGACAGGGGCCTACAATGAGCAGTTCTTC
TRBV7-3	few	.	TRBJ1-1	CASSFDRFTEAFF	TGTGCCAGCAGCTTCGATAGATTCACTGAAGCTTTCTTT
TRBV29-1	few	.	TRBJ1-3	CSVVDRNGNTIYF	TGCAGCGTTGTGGACAGAAATGGAAACACCATATATTTT
TRBV6-1	.	TRBD1	TRBJ2-1	CASSKQGTGEFF	TGTGCCAGCAGCAAGCAGGGGACAGGCGAGTTCTTC
TRBV11-2	few	TRBD1	TRBJ2-7	CASSGIGTAYEQYF	TGTGCCAGCAGCGGGATAGGGACAGCCTACGAGCAGTACTTC
TRBV25-1	few	.	TRBJ1-6	CASSEAYSYNSPLHF	TGTGCCAGCAGCGAGGCTTATTCCTATAATTCACCCCTCCACTTT
TRBV6-5	few	.	TRBJ1-2	CASNQGPNYGYTF	TGTGCCAGCAACCAGGGGCCCAACTATGGCTACACCTTC
TRBV5-1	few	TRBD1	TRBJ1-2	CASSADRVIDGYTF	TGCGCCAGCAGCGCAGACAGGGTAATAGATGGCTACACCTTC
TRBV5-4	.	TRBD1	TRBJ2-2	CASSRIQGVDGELFF	TGTGCCAGCAGCAGAATACAGGGGGTTGACGGGGAGCTGTTTTTT
TRBV9	.	TRBD1	TRBJ2-3	CASSDRDRLSTDTQYF	TGTGCCAGCAGCGATCGGGACAGACTTAGCACAGATACGCAGTATTTT
TRBV7-2	.	TRBD2	TRBJ2-2	CASSPPGGESGELFF	TGTGCCAGCAGCCCCCCGGGGGGGGAGTCCGGGGAGCTGTTTTTT
TRBV29-1	.	TRBD2	TRBJ2-5	CSVEEGSGAQETQYF	TGCAGCGTTGAGGAAGGTAGCGGGGCCCAAGAGACCCAGTACTTC
TRBV28	few	.	TRBJ1-5	CASRPLFRDTRSQPQHF	TGTGCCAGCAGGCCCCTCTTCCGGGACACCAGGAGCCAGCCCCAGCATTTT
TRBV7-9	few	.	TRBJ2-2	CASIPGNRDTGELFF	TGTGCCAGCATCCCGGGAAACCGGGACACCGGGGAGCTGTTTTTT
TRBV30	.	.	TRBJ1-5	CAWRLDSNQPQHF	TGTGCCTGGAGATTAGATAGCAATCAGCCCCAGCATTTT
TRBV29-1	few	TRBD1	TRBJ1-2	CSVARDSPRYGYTF	TGCAGCGTTGCGAGGGACAGCCCTCGATATGGCTACACCTTC
TRBV7-9	few	.	TRBJ1-2	CASSLLANYGYTF	TGTGCCAGCAGCTTATTAGCTAACTATGGCTACACCTTC
TRBV28	.	.	TRBJ2-7	CASSRRYEQYF	TGTGCCAGCAGCCGGAGGTACGAGCAGTACTTC